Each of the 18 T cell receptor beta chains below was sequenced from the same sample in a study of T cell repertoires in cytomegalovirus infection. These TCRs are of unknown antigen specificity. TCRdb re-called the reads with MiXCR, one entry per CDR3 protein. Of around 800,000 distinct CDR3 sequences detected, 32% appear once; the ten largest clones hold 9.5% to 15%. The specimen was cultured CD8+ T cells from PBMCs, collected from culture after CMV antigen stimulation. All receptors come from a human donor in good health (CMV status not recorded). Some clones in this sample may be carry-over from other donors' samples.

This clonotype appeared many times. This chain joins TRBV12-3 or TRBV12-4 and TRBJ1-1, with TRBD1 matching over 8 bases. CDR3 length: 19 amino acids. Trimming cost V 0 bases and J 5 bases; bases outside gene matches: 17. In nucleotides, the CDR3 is TGTGCCAGCAGTTTAGCACATCGTTGGTTGACAGGGGTGAGGACTGAAGCTTTCTTT. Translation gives CASSLAHRWLTGVRTEAFF.

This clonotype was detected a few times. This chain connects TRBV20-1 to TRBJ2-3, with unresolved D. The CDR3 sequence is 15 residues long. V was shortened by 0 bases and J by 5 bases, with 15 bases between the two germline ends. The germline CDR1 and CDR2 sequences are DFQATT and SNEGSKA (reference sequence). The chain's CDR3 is CSAREAPYFGDTQYF. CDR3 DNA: TGCAGTGCTAGAGAAGCCCCTTATTTCGGAGATACGCAGTATTTT.

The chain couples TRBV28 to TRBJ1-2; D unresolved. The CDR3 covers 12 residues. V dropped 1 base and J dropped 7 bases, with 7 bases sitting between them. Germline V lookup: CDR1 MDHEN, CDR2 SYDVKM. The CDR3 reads CASSLLGSGYTF. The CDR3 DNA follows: TGTGCCAGCAGTTTATTGGGGAGTGGCTACACCTTC.

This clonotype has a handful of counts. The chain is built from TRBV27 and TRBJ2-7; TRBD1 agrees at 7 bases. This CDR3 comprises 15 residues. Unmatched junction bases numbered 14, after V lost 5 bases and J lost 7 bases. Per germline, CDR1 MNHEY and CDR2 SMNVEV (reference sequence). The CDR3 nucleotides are TGTGCCAGCAGTGGTCGACAGGGTGTTCAGGGGGAGCAGTACTTC. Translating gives CASSGRQGVQGEQYF.

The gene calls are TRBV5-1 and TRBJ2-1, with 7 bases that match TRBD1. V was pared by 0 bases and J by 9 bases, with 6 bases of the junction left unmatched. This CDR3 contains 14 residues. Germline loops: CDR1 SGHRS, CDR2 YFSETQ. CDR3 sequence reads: CASSLGGGGGEQFF. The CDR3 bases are TGCGCCAGCAGCTTGGGAGGGGGCGGCGGTGAGCAGTTCTTC.

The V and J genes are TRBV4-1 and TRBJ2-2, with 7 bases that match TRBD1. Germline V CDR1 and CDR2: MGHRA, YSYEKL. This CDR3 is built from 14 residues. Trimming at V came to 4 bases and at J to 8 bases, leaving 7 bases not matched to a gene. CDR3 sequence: CASSPRQGSGELFF. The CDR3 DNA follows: TGCGCCAGCAGCCCTAGACAGGGTTCGGGGGAGCTGTTTTTT.

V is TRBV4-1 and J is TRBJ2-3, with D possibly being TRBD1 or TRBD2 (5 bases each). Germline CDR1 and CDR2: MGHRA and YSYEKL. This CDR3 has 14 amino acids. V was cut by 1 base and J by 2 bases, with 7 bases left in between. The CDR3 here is CASSQVGTTDTQYF. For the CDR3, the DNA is TGCGCCAGCAGCCAAGTTGGGACCACAGATACGCAGTATTTT.

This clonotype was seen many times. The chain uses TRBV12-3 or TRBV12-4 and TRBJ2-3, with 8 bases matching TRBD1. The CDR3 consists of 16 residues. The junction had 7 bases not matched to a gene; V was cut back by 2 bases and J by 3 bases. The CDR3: CASSLRQGARTDTQYF. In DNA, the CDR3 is TGTGCCAGCAGTTTAAGGCAGGGGGCGCGTACAGATACGCAGTATTTT.

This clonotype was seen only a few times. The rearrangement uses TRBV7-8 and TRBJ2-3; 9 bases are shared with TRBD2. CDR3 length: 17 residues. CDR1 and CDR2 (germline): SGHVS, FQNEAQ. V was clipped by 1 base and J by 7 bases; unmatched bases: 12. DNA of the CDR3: TGTGCCAGCAGCTTAGACCATAGCGGGGGCCTTTCCTATACGCAGTATTTT. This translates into CASSLDHSGGLSYTQYF. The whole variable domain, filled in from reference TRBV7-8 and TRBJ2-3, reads GAGVSQSPRYKVAKRGQDVALRCDPISGHVSLFWYQQALGQGPEFLTYFQNEAQLDKSGLPSDRFFAERPEGSVSTLKIQRTQQEDSAVYLCASSLDHSGGLSYTQYFGPGTRLTVL.

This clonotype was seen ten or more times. CDR3 residues: CASSLDAGGELGEQYF. The CDR3 region has the DNA TGTGCCAGCAGCTTAGATGCAGGGGGCGAGTTGGGCGAGCAGTACTTC. The rearrangement joins TRBV7-8 to TRBJ2-7, with 8 positions matching TRBD1. The germline V gene has CDR1 SGHVS and CDR2 FQNEAQ. The CDR3 covers 16 residues. V shed 1 base, J shed 6 bases, and the junction held 11 bases outside the gene matches.

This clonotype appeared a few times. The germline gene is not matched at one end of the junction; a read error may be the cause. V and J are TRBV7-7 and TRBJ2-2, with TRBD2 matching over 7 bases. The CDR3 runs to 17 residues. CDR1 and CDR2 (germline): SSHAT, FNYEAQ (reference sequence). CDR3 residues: CASSLDVGGGNTGELFF. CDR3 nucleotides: TGTGCTAGCAGCTTAGATGTTGGCGGGGGGAACACCGGGGAGCTGTTTTTT.

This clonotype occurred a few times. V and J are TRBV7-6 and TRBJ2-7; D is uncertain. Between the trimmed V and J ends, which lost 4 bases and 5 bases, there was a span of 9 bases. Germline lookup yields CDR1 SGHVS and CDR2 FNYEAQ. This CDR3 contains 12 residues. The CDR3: CASSSRLNEQYF. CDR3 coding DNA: TGTGCCAGCAGCTCCCGACTGAACGAGCAGTACTTC.

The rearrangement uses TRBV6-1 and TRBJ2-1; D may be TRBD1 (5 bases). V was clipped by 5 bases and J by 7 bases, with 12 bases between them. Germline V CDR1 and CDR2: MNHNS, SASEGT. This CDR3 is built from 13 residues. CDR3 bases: TGTGCCAGCAGTAAGACAGCGTGGAATGAGCAGTTCTTC. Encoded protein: CASSKTAWNEQFF.

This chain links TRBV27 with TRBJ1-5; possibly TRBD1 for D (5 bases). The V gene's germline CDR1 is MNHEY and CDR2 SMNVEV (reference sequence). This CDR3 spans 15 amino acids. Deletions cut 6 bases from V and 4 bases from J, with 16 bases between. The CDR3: CASSSGTEVNQPQHF. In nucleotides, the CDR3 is TGTGCCAGCAGCTCCGGGACTGAAGTTAATCAGCCCCAGCATTTT.

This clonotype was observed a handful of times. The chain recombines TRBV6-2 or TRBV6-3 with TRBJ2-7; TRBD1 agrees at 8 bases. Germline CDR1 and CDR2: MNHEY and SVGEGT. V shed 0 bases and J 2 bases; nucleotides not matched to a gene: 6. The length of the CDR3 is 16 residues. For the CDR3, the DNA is TGTGCCAGCAGTTACTCGAAGGAGACAGGGGCCTACGAGCAGTACGTC. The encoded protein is CASSYSKETGAYEQYV.

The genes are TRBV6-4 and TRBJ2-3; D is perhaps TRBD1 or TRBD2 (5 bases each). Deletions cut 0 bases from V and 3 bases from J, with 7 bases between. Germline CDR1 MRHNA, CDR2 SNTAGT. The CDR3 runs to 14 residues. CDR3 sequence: CASSDSWGTDTQYF. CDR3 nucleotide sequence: TGTGCCAGCAGTGACTCATGGGGGACAGATACGCAGTATTTT.

CDR3 in DNA: TGTGCCAGCAGTGTAGAAGCGGGGGGGCTAGGGACCGGGGAGCTGTTTTTT. This translates into CASSVEAGGLGTGELFF. The chain joins TRBV6-1 to TRBJ2-2, with 10 bases fitting TRBD2. This CDR3 region has 17 residues. Germline values: CDR1 MNHNS, CDR2 SASEGT. V lost 4 bases to trimming and J lost 5 bases; unmatched junction nucleotides: 10.

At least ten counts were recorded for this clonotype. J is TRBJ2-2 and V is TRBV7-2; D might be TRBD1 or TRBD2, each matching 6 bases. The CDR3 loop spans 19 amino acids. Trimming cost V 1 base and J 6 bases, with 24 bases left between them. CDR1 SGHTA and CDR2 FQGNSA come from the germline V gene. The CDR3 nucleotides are TGTGCCAGCAGCTTAGGTTCAGGGGAGGAAAAAGAAAAACCCGGGGAGCTGTTTTTT. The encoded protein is CASSLGSGEEKEKPGELFF.